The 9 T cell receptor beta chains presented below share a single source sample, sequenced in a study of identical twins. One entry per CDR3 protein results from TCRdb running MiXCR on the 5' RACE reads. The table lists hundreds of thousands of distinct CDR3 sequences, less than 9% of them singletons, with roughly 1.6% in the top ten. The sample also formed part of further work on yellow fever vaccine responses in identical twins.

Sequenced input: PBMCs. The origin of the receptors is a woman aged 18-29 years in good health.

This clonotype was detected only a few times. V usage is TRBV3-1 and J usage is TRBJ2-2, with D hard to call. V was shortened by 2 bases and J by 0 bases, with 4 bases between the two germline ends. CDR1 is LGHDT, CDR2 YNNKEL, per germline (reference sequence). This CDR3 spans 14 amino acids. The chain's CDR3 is CASSQTTNTGELFF. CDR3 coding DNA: TGTGCCAGCAGCCAAACGACGAACACCGGGGAGCTGTTTTTT.

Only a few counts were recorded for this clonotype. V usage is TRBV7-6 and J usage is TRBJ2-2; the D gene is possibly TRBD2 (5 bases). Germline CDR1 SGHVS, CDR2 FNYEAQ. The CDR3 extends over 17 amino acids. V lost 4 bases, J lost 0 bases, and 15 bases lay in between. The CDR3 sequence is CASSSTSVASNTGELFF. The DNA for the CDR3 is TGTGCCAGCAGCTCCACCTCGGTAGCGTCGAACACCGGGGAGCTGTTTTTT.

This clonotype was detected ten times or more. CDR3 coding DNA: TGCGCCAGCAGCTTGAGTCTAGCGGTCTCCTACAATGAGCAGTTCTTC. Its translation: CASSLSLAVSYNEQFF. This chain joins TRBV5-1 and TRBJ2-1; 7 nucleotides agree with TRBD2. With V trimmed by 1 base and J by 0 bases, 4 bases remained unmatched. Germline-derived CDR1 and CDR2 are SGHRS and YFSETQ. The CDR3 spans 16 residues.

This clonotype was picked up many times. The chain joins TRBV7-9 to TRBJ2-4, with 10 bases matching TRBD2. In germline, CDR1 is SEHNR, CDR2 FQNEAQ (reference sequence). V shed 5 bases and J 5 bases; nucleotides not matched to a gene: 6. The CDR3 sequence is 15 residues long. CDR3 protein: CASSATSGVQNIQYF. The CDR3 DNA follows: TGTGCCAGCAGCGCAACTAGCGGGGTTCAAAACATTCAGTACTTC.

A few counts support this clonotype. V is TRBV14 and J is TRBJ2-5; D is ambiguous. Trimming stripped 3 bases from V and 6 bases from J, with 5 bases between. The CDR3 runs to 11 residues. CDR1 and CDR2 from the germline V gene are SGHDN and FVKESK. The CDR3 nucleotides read TGTGCCAGCAGCCACTCCCAGACCCAGTACTTC. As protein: CASSHSQTQYF. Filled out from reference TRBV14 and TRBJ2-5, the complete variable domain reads EAGVTQFPSHSVIEKGQTVTLRCDPISGHDNLYWYRRVMGKEIKFLLHFVKESKQDESGMPNNRFLAERTGGTYSTLKVQPAELEDSGVYFCASSHSQTQYFGPGTRLLVL.

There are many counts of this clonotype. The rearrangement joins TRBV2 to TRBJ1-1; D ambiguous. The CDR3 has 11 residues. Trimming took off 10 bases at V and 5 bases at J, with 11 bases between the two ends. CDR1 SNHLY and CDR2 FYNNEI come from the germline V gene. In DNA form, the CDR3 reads TGTGCCACCATAGGAAGGACTGAAGCTTTCTTT. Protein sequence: CATIGRTEAFF.

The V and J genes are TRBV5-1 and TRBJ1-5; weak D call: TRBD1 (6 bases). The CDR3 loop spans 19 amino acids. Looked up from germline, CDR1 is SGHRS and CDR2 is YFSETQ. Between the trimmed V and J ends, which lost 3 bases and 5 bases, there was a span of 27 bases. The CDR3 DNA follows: TGCGCCAGCAGCTCCACGAGGGACAAGTCGATTCAGTTCGATCAGCCCCAGCATTTT. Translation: CASSSTRDKSIQFDQPQHF.

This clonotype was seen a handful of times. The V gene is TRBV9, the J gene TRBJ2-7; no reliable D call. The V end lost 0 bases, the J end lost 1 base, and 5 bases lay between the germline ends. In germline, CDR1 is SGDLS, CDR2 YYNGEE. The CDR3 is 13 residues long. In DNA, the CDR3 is TGTGCCAGCAGCGTAGAGGTATCCTACGAGCAGTACTTC. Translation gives CASSVEVSYEQYF.

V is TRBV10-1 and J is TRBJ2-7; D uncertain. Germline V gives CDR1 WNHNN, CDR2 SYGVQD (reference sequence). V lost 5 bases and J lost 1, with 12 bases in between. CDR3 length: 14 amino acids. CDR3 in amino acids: CASSPGVHSYEQYF. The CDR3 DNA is TGCGCCAGCAGTCCAGGTGTACATTCCTACGAGCAGTACTTC.